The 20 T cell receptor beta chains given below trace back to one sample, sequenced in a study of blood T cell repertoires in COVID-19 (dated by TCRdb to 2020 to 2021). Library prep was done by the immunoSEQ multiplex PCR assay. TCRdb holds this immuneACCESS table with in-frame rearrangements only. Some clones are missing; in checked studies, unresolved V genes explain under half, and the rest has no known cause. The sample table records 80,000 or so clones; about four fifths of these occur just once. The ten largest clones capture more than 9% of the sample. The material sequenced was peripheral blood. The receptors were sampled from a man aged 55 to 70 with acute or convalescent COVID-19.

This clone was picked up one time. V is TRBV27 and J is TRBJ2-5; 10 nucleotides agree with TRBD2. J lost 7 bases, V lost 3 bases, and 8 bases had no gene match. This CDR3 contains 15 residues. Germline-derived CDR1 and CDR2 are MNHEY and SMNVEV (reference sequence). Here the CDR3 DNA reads TGTGCCAGCAGTTTGGAGCGGGGGGGGTCTTCGACCCAGTACTTC. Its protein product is CASSLERGGSSTQYF.

The CDR3 spells CASRAMRDSLSYEQYF. The CDR3 DNA sequence: TGTGCCAGCAGGGCGATGAGGGACAGCCTCTCCTACGAGCAGTACTTC. The chain couples TRBV2 to TRBJ2-7; 7 bases line up with TRBD1. Trimming cost V 6 bases and J 0 bases; bases outside gene matches: 11. There are 16 residues in the CDR3. Germline V lookup: CDR1 SNHLY, CDR2 FYNNEI.

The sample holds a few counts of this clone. CDR3 DNA: TGTGCCAGCTCACCACTAGCAGGGTCGAGTACGGATTCACCCCTCCACTTT. Its translation is CASSPLAGSSTDSPLHF. This chain uses TRBV18 with TRBJ1-6; D possibly corresponds to TRBD1 (5 bases). CDR3 size: 17 residues. Trimming cost V 1 base and J 8 bases, with 18 bases left between them. Germline V gene sequence: CDR1 KGHSH, CDR2 LQKENI.

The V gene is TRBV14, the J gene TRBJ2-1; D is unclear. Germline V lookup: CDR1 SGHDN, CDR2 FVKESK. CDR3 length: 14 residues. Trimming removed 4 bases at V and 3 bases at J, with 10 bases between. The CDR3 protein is CASSPGSHYNEQFF. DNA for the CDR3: TGTGCCAGCAGCCCCGGGTCTCACTACAATGAGCAGTTCTTC. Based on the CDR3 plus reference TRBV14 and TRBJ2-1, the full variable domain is EAGVTQFPSHSVIEKGQTVTLRCDPISGHDNLYWYRRVMGKEIKFLLHFVKESKQDESGMPNNRFLAERTGGTYSTLKVQPAELEDSGVYFCASSPGSHYNEQFFGPGTRLTVL.

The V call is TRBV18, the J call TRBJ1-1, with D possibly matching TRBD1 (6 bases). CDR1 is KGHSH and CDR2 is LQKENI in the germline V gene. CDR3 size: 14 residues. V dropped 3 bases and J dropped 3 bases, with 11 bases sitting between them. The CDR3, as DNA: TGTGCCAGCTCACCCGGGTCAGGGGACACTGAAGCTTTCTTT. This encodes CASSPGSGDTEAFF.

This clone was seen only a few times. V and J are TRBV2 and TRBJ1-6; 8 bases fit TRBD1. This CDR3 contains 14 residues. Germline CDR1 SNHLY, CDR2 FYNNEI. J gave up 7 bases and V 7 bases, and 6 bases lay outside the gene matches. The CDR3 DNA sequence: TGTGCCAGCACCAACTGGGACAGGAATTCACCCCTCCACTTT. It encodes CASTNWDRNSPLHF.

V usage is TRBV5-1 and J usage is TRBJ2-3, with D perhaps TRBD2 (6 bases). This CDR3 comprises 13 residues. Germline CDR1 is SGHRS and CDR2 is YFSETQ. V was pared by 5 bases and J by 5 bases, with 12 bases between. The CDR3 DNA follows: TGCGCCAGCAGGGAGGGATTAGAAGATACGCAGTATTTT. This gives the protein CASREGLEDTQYF.

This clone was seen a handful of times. As DNA, the CDR3 is TGTGCCAGCAGCCGCTCGAGGGTGGAGCAGTTCTTC. It yields the protein CASSRSRVEQFF. The rearrangement links TRBV7-2 to TRBJ2-1, with TRBD2 as a possible D gene (5 bases). Germline CDR1 is SGHTA and CDR2 is FQGNSA. The CDR3 runs 12 residues. V lost 5 bases and J 10 bases, leaving 12 bases between the germline ends.

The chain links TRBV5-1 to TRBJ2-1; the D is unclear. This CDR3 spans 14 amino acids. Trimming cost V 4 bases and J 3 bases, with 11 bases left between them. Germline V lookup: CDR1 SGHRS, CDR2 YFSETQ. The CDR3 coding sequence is TGCGCCAGCAGCCTACAGACGATCTACAATGAGCAGTTCTTC. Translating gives CASSLQTIYNEQFF.

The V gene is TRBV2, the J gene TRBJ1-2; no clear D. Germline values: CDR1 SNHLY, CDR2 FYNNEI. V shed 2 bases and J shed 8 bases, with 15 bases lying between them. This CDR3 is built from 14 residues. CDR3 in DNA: TGTGCCAGCAGTGAAATTATCGCGTCGTGGGGCTACACCTTC. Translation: CASSEIIASWGYTF. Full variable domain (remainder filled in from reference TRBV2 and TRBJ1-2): EPEVTQTPSHQVTQMGQEVILRCVPISNHLYFYWYRQILGQKVEFLVSFYNNEISEKSEIFDDQFSVERPDGSNFTLKIRSTKLEDSAMYFCASSEIIASWGYTFGSGTRLTVV.

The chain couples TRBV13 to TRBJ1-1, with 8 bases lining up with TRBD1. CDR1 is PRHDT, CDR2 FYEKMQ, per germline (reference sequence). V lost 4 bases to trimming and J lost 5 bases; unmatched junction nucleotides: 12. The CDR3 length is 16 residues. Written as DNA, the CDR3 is TGTGCCAGCAGCTCCGGACAGGGCCTCGTGGGGACTGAAGCTTTCTTT. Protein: CASSSGQGLVGTEAFF. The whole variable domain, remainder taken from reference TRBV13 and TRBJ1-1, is AAGVIQSPRHLIKEKRETATLKCYPIPRHDTVYWYQQGPGQDPQFLISFYEKMQSDKGSIPDRFSAQQFSDYHSELNMSSLELGDSALYFCASSSGQGLVGTEAFFGQGTRLTVV.

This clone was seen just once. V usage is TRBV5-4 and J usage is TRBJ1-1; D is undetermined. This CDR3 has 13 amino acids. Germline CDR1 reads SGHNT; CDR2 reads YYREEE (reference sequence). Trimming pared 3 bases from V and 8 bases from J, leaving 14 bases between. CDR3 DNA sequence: TGTGCCAGCAGCTGGAGGGCAGAGGTGGAAGCTTTCTTT. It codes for CASSWRAEVEAFF.

For the CDR3, the DNA is TGTGCCAGCAGCTCGACTAGCGGGGAGGTGTCCGGGGAGCTGTTTTTT. As protein: CASSSTSGEVSGELFF. This rearrangement joins TRBV7-9 to TRBJ2-2, with 11 positions matching TRBD2. This CDR3 has 16 amino acids. The germline gives CDR1 SEHNR, CDR2 FQNEAQ (reference sequence). The ends lost 4 bases at V and 6 bases at J; junction bases unmatched: 7.

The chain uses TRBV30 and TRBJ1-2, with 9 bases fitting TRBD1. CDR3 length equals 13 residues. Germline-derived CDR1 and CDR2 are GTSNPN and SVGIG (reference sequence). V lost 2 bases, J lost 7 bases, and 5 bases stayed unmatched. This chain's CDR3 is CAWSNRDRVGYTF. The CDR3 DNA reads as TGTGCCTGGAGTAACCGGGACAGGGTTGGCTACACCTTC.

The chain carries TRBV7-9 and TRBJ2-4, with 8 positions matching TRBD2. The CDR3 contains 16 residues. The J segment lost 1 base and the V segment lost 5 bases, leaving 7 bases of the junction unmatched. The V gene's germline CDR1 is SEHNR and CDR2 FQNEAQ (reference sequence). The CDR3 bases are TGTGCCAGCAGCCCGGGGACGGGAGGGGCCAAAAACATTCAGTACTTC. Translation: CASSPGTGGAKNIQYF.

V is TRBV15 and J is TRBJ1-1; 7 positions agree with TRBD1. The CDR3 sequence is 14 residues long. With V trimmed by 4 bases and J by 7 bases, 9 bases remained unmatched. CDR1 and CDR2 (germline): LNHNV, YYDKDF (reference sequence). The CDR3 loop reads CATSTDRVRDEAFF. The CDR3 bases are TGTGCCACCAGCACAGACAGGGTAAGGGATGAAGCTTTCTTT.

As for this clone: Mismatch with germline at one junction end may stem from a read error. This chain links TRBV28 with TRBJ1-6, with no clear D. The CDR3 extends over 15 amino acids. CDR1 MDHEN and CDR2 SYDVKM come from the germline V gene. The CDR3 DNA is TGTGCCAGCAGTACCCGACAAACGGCGAATTCACTCCTCCACTTT. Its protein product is CASSTRQTANSLLHF.

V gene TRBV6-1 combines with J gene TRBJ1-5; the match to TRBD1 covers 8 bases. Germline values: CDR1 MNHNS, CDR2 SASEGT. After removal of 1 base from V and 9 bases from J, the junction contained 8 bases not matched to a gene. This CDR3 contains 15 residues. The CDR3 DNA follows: TGTGCCAGCAGTGAAGGGGGACAGGCCAGGACGCCCCAGCATTTT. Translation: CASSEGGQARTPQHF.

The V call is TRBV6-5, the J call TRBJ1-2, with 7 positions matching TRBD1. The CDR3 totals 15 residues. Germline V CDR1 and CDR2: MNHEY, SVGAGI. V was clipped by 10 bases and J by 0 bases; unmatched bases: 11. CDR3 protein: CATRRGTAANYGYTF. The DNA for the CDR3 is TGTGCCACACGGAGGGGGACAGCAGCTAACTATGGCTACACCTTC.

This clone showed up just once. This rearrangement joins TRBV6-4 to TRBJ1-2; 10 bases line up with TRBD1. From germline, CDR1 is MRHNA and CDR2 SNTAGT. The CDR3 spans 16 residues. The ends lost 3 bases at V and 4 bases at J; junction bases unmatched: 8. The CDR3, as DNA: TGTGCCAGCAGTGATGGGGGGACAGGGGCCCTCTATGGCTACACCTTC. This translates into CASSDGGTGALYGYTF.